This paragraph reports one T cell receptor (beta chain). Its matching antigen is unknown. The record originates from a study of Graves' ophthalmopathy and Graves' hyperthyroidism. Germline V gene sequence: CDR1 LNHDA, CDR2 SQIVND (reference sequence). Losses at the gene ends were 5 bases for V and 3 bases for J; bases not matched to a gene: 7. This CDR3 contains 15 residues. Amplification of TCR beta CDR3 regions used RNA transcripts. A first-round RT-PCR used HTBI primers, followed by a second-round multiplex PCR. In TCRdb, the multiplex PCR reads were re-called with MiXCR into one record per CDR3 protein. The repertoire has hundreds of thousands of distinct CDR3 sequences, 14% of them found once; the top ten carry 9.5% to 10%. Study-level findings and limits: Blood samples also showed most expanded thyroid clonotypes exceeding 0.001 frequency.

V and J are TRBV19 and TRBJ2-3; 8 positions match TRBD1. The sequenced sample consisted of blood. This sequence was found in a woman in her twenties or thirties with Graves' ophthalmopathy. The CDR3 nucleotides read TGTGCCAGTAGTTACGGGACAGGCTTGACAGATACGCAGTATTTT. Its protein is CASSYGTGLTDTQYF.